The source of this T cell receptor (beta chain) is a study of blood T cell repertoires in COVID-19. Produced via immunoSEQ multiplex PCR; TCRdb's table is partial and in-frame only. The data hold 140,000 to 150,000 clones, with 87% observed a single time. Recovered status in Cohort 3 required two negative PCRs, clearance, or symptom resolution. The CDR3 extends over 18 amino acids. J was trimmed by 2 bases and V by 5 bases; bases with no gene match: 10. CDR1 is MDHEN, CDR2 SYDVKM, per germline. The TCR sequence derives from a man between 60 and 70 years old who had recovered from COVID-19. What was sequenced was PBMCs or T cells enriched from blood (not recorded which). The gene calls are TRBV28 and TRBJ2-1, with TRBD2 matching 12 bases. The CDR3 here is CASSPRLAGVHPYNEQFF. The CDR3 coding sequence is TGTGCCAGCAGTCCCCGACTAGCGGGAGTTCATCCCTACAATGAGCAGTTCTTC.